One sample yielded the 3 T cell receptor beta chains listed below, sequenced in a study of identical twins. TCRdb fed the 5' RACE reads into MiXCR, producing one record per CDR3 protein. The sample has approximately 350,000 distinct CDR3 sequences; over 9% are singletons. Another study also made use of these data, one on yellow fever vaccine responses in identical twins.

The sample was CD8+ T cells sorted from blood. The receptors shown here come from a woman aged 18 to 35 in good health.

This clonotype was counted between two and nine times. CDR3 DNA sequence: TGTGCCAGCACCCACCCAGGGTACAATGAGCAGTTCTTC. Translation gives CASTHPGYNEQFF. The chain has TRBV11-2 and TRBJ2-1, with D possibly being TRBD1 (5 bases). The CDR3 is 13 amino acids. Germline V CDR1 and CDR2: SGHAT, FQNNGV. V lost 7 bases and J lost 4, with 11 bases in between.

This clonotype occurred a few times. The chain links TRBV5-1 to TRBJ1-1; 7 bases match TRBD1. This CDR3 has 15 amino acids. CDR1 is SGHRS, CDR2 YFSETQ, per germline. V was clipped by 1 base and J by 3 bases; unmatched bases: 6. DNA of the CDR3: TGCGCCAGCAGCTTGAGGACAGGTCTTTACACTGAAGCTTTCTTT. The encoded protein is CASSLRTGLYTEAFF.

This clonotype has more than one count but fewer than ten. The rearrangement links TRBV5-6 to TRBJ1-4; no clear D. Germline V CDR1 and CDR2: SGHDT, YYEEEE. V lost 0 bases, J lost 9 bases, and 6 bases lay in between. This CDR3 has 12 residues. This CDR3 reads CASSLAFQKLFF. In DNA, the CDR3 is TGTGCCAGCAGCTTGGCTTTCCAAAAACTGTTTTTT.